This is a list of T cell receptor beta chains from one sample in a study of blood T cell repertoires in COVID-19. Data came from immunoSEQ multiplex PCR; TCRdb stores just in-frame clones and leaves some out. The data show just over 300,000 clones, nearly 90% seen once. Sequencing was performed on PBMCs or T cells enriched from blood (not recorded which). The receptors originated from a woman in her late teens or twenties with acute COVID-19. The CDR3 runs from the conserved cysteine through the conserved F or W. The order of the fields is V gene, CDR3 protein.

V: TRBV2; CDR3: CASGGDLEASQYF
V: TRBV12-5; CDR3: CASGVDVQPQHF
V: TRBV20-1; CDR3: CSALFHEQFF
V: TRBV19; CDR3: CASSGQGYEQYF
V: TRBV4-1; CDR3: CASSESNRDYSGNTIYF
V: TRBV19; CDR3: CASEGTGLNYEQYF
V: TRBV9; CDR3: CASSVGGLVETQYF
V: TRBV4-2; CDR3: CASSQATHIPGQGDDTF
V: TRBV2; CDR3: CATPGLAGGTLSRALDTQYF
V: TRBV6-5; CDR3: CASRRTPNYGYTF
V: TRBV7-2; CDR3: CASSLVSLSTDTQYF
V: TRBV6-5; CDR3: CASSLGTGLYNEQFF
V: TRBV3-1/TRBV3-2; CDR3: CASSQGLAVYEQYF
V: TRBV5-4; CDR3: CASSSPGSSGNTIYF
V: TRBV5-1; CDR3: CASSLAGGGRARAGELFF
V: TRBV10-3; CDR3: CAISESHFAGELFF
V: TRBV19; CDR3: CASSITLTIGEQFF
V: TRBV4-1; CDR3: CASSQVDMGFTDTQYF